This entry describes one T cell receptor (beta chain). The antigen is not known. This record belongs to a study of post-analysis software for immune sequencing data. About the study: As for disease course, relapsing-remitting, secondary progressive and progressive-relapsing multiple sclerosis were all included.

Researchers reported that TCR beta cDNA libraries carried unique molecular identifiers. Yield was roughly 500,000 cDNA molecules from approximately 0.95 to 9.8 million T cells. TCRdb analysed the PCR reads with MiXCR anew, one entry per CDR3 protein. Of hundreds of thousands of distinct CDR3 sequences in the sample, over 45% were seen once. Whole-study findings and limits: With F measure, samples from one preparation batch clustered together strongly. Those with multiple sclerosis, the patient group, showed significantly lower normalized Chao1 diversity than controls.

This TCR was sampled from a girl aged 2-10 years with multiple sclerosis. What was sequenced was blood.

This CDR3 reads CASSRATGQTYEQYF. CDR3 nucleotides: TGTGCCAGCAGTAGAGCAACCGGCCAGACCTACGAGCAGTACTTC. The V and J genes are TRBV27 and TRBJ2-7; D gene uncertain. The germline gives CDR1 MNHEY, CDR2 SMNVEV (reference sequence). The CDR3 runs 15 residues. Trimming removed 5 bases from V and 2 bases from J, with 16 bases in between.